The 24 T cell receptor beta chains listed next were all sequenced from one sample in a study of blood T cell repertoires in COVID-19 (dated by TCRdb to 2018 to 2021). Libraries were made using the immunoSEQ multiplex PCR assay. TCRdb took this table from immuneACCESS and kept in-frame rearrangements with V and J called. Such tables lack part of the clones; where checked against another copy, unresolved V genes explain under half of the gap, and the rest is unexplained. The table for this sample lists 60,000 to 80,000 clones; 80% to 90% of them were counted only once. The ten top clones hold 3.5% to 4% of the sample. Sequencing used PBMCs or T cells enriched from blood (not recorded which). The source is a woman aged 40 to 55 with acute COVID-19.

J is TRBJ2-1 and V is TRBV5-1; 10 bases line up with TRBD1. Trimming removed 3 bases from V and 9 bases from J; junction bases left unmatched: 9. Germline V gene sequence: CDR1 SGHRS, CDR2 YFSETQ. This CDR3 has 15 amino acids. The DNA for the CDR3 is TGCGCCAGCAGCTCCACGCCGGGACAGGGGATTGAGCAGTTCTTC. It yields the protein CASSSTPGQGIEQFF.

The J gene is TRBJ2-1, the V gene TRBV14; D ambiguous. V lost 4 bases, J lost 0 bases, and 10 bases lay in between. Germline V gene lookup returns CDR1 SGHDN and CDR2 FVKESK. The CDR3 sequence is 15 residues long. CDR3 DNA: TGTGCCAGCAGCCTCTGGGCCTCCTCCTACAATGAGCAGTTCTTC. It encodes CASSLWASSYNEQFF.

This chain links TRBV5-8 with TRBJ2-7, with 14 bases aligning to TRBD2. The CDR3 is 15 residues long. J was trimmed by 7 bases and V by 4 bases; bases with no gene match: 7. Germline V lookup: CDR1 SGHTS, CDR2 YDEGEE. CDR3 in amino acids: CASSGGLAGVEEQYF. The CDR3 nucleotides are TGTGCCAGCAGCGGGGGACTAGCGGGAGTGGAAGAGCAGTACTTC.

The genes are TRBV3-1 (or the pseudogene TRBV3-2) and TRBJ2-3; 10 bases are a match to TRBD2. The germline V gene has CDR1 LGHDT and CDR2 YNNKEL (reference sequence). J was trimmed by 6 bases and V by 1 base; bases with no gene match: 7. The CDR3 runs to 16 residues. CDR3 protein: CASSQVRSSGGDTQYF. The CDR3, as DNA: TGTGCCAGCAGCCAAGTGCGGTCTAGCGGGGGTGATACGCAGTATTTT.

In its sample, this clone was seen a few times. The CDR3 spells CASRIRGLASGYEQYF. The DNA of the CDR3 is TGTGCCAGCCGGATACGGGGACTAGCGAGTGGCTACGAGCAGTACTTC. The chain couples TRBV28 to TRBJ2-7; 10 nucleotides line up with TRBD2. The V and J ends lost 8 bases and 3 bases, in that order; junction bases with no gene match: 13. Germline loops: CDR1 MDHEN, CDR2 SYDVKM. The CDR3 spans 16 residues.

This chain uses TRBV7-8 with TRBJ2-1, with 8 nucleotides matching TRBD2. The CDR3 has 17 amino acids. Per the germline V gene, CDR1 is SGHVS and CDR2 is FQNEAQ. The junction had 6 bases not matched to a gene; V was cut back by 0 bases and J by 2 bases. In DNA, the CDR3 is TGTGCCAGCAGCTTAGCGCGGGCGGGGGGAACCTACAATGAGCAGTTCTTC. This encodes CASSLARAGGTYNEQFF. The entire variable domain, with the rest obtained from reference TRBV7-8 and TRBJ2-1, is as follows: GAGVSQSPRYKVAKRGQDVALRCDPISGHVSLFWYQQALGQGPEFLTYFQNEAQLDKSGLPSDRFFAERPEGSVSTLKIQRTQQEDSAVYLCASSLARAGGTYNEQFFGPGTRLTVL.

In this sample, this clone turned up a few times. This sequence joins TRBV10-3 and TRBJ1-2; tentative D call: TRBD1 (6 bases). The germline V gene has CDR1 ENHRY and CDR2 SYGVKD. Between the trimmed V and J ends, which lost 4 bases and 3 bases, there was a span of 12 bases. The CDR3 length is 14 residues. CDR3: CAISGAGEYYGYTF. The DNA of the CDR3 is TGTGCCATCAGTGGGGCAGGGGAGTACTATGGCTACACCTTC.

This sequence joins TRBV5-1 and TRBJ2-3; 7 nucleotides agree with TRBD2. V gave up 2 bases and J gave up 0 bases; unmatched junction bases: 3. Per the germline V gene, CDR1 is SGHRS and CDR2 is YFSETQ. The CDR3 runs 15 residues. The CDR3 DNA reads as TGCGCCAGCAGCTTTAGCGGGCGGAGCACAGATACGCAGTATTTT. It is translated as CASSFSGRSTDTQYF.

The chain couples TRBV14 to TRBJ1-2; 7 bases agree with TRBD1. Germline values: CDR1 SGHDN, CDR2 FVKESK. The V segment lost 0 bases and the J segment 6 bases; nucleotides outside the gene matches: 7. The CDR3 runs 15 residues. CDR3 in DNA: TGTGCCAGCAGCCAAGATCGGTTACAGGGGAATGGCTACACCTTC. Its protein is CASSQDRLQGNGYTF.

This clone was detected once. The chain links TRBV7-8 to TRBJ2-7; 12 bases line up with TRBD2. The CDR3 sequence is 16 residues long. Germline V gene lookup returns CDR1 SGHVS and CDR2 FQNEAQ. With V trimmed by 5 bases and J by 0 bases, 5 bases remained unmatched. The CDR3 loop reads CASSRSTSGSSYEQYF. CDR3 nucleotide sequence: TGTGCCAGCAGCCGATCGACTAGCGGGAGCTCCTACGAGCAGTACTTC.

The genes are TRBV5-1 and TRBJ1-5; TRBD1 matches at 7 bases. Germline V gene lookup returns CDR1 SGHRS and CDR2 YFSETQ. Trimming removed 0 bases from V and 5 bases from J; junction bases left unmatched: 5. This CDR3 is 15 amino acids long. CDR3 bases: TGCGCCAGCAGCTTGGGTGGACAGGCCGATCAGCCCCAGCATTTT. Translating it yields CASSLGGQADQPQHF. Filled out from reference TRBV5-1 and TRBJ1-5, the complete variable domain reads KAGVTQTPRYLIKTRGQQVTLSCSPISGHRSVSWYQQTPGQGLQFLFEYFSETQRNKGNFPGRFSGRQFSNSRSEMNVSTLELGDSALYLCASSLGGQADQPQHFGDGTRLSIL.

The chain couples TRBV7-9 to TRBJ2-7; 8 nucleotides line up with TRBD1. CDR1 and CDR2 (germline): SEHNR, FQNEAQ (reference sequence). The CDR3 spans 15 residues. V was clipped by 4 bases and J by 6 bases; unmatched bases: 11. CDR3 in amino acids: CASSSPGQEWFEQYV. For the CDR3, the DNA is TGTGCCAGCAGCTCTCCGGGACAGGAGTGGTTCGAGCAGTACGTC.

This chain connects TRBV6-2 or TRBV6-3 to TRBJ2-2; 11 bases are shared with TRBD2. Germline CDR1 reads MNHEY; CDR2 reads SVGEGT. V was clipped by 4 bases and J by 3 bases; unmatched bases: 4. This CDR3 contains 16 residues. In DNA form, the CDR3 reads TGTGCCAGCAGTTCTATAGCGGGAGGGGACACCGGGGAGCTGTTTTTT. Its protein is CASSSIAGGDTGELFF.

The V gene is TRBV10-3, the J gene TRBJ2-3; D might be TRBD2 (6 bases). Trimming stripped 0 bases from V and 6 bases from J, with 10 bases between. The V gene's germline CDR1 is ENHRY and CDR2 SYGVKD. The length of the CDR3 is 14 residues. The DNA for the CDR3 is TGTGCCATCAGTGAGTCGAACGGGGGTGATACGCAGTATTTT. Its translation is CAISESNGGDTQYF.

The J gene is TRBJ2-1, the V gene TRBV6-4, with TRBD2 identical over 8 bases. The CDR3 has 14 amino acids. Germline V gene data show CDR1 as MRHNA and CDR2 as SNTAGT. V shed 6 bases, J shed 2 bases, and the junction held 3 bases outside the gene matches. Here the CDR3 DNA reads TGTGCCAGCAGGCTAGCGGGTACCTACAATGAGCAGTTCTTC. Protein sequence: CASRLAGTYNEQFF.

The V and J genes are TRBV14 and TRBJ2-1; D call uncertain. Germline V CDR1 and CDR2: SGHDN, FVKESK. Trimming left V 3 bases short and J 3 bases short, with 15 bases between. The CDR3 totals 16 residues. CDR3 coding DNA: TGTGCCAGCAGCCATCCAAGAGGCTTTGGCTACAATGAGCAGTTCTTC. Its protein is CASSHPRGFGYNEQFF.

The chain couples TRBV7-6 to TRBJ2-1, with D uncertain. Germline V lookup: CDR1 SGHVS, CDR2 FNYEAQ. The CDR3 length is 11 residues. Trimming cost V 8 bases and J 7 bases, with 9 bases left between them. CDR3 in DNA: TGTGCCAGCCGTGGTCTAAATGAGCAGTTCTTC. It translates to CASRGLNEQFF.

The J gene is TRBJ2-1, the V gene TRBV4-1, with 9 positions matching TRBD2. Germline values: CDR1 MGHRA, CDR2 YSYEKL. The CDR3 covers 17 residues. V was pared by 3 bases and J by 5 bases, with 11 bases of the junction left unmatched. As DNA, the CDR3 is TGCGCCAGCAGCCATCCCCAGACTAGCGGACACCACAATGAGCAGTTCTTC. This codes for CASSHPQTSGHHNEQFF.

This rearrangement joins TRBV28 to TRBJ1-1; D gene uncertain. This CDR3 comprises 14 residues. Trimming took off 5 bases at V and 0 bases at J, with 10 bases between the two ends. CDR1 is MDHEN and CDR2 is SYDVKM in the germline V gene. DNA of the CDR3: TGTGCCAGCAGTGGTACGGGTTTGAACACTGAAGCTTTCTTT. Residues: CASSGTGLNTEAFF.

The V call is TRBV5-6, the J call TRBJ2-6; no clear D. Per germline, CDR1 SGHDT and CDR2 YYEEEE. Trimming shortened V by 1 base and J by 1 base, and 6 bases separated the two germline ends. CDR3 length: 15 residues. The CDR3 region is CASSLYMSGANVLTF. The CDR3 bases are TGTGCCAGCAGCTTGTATATGTCTGGGGCCAACGTCCTGACTTTC.

The CDR3 is CASSLVQGARGYGYTF. CDR3 nucleotides: TGTGCCAGCAGCTTGGTTCAAGGGGCACGTGGCTATGGCTACACCTTC. The V call is TRBV5-6, the J call TRBJ1-2, with a possible D match to TRBD1 (5 bases). CDR1 is SGHDT, CDR2 YYEEEE, per germline. Trimming left V 0 bases short and J 4 bases short, with 16 bases between. The CDR3 runs to 16 residues.

The chain carries TRBV7-9 and TRBJ1-1, with a possible D match to TRBD1 (5 bases). V lost 7 bases, J lost 1 base, and 7 bases lay in between. The CDR3 has 12 amino acids. Germline assignment: CDR1 SEHNR and CDR2 FQNEAQ (reference sequence). CDR3 loop: CASTDRNTEAFF. CDR3 nucleotides: TGTGCCAGCACTGACAGGAACACTGAAGCTTTCTTT.

The chain carries TRBV11-3 and TRBJ2-1; 15 bases are a match to TRBD2. The CDR3 is 17 amino acids. With V trimmed by 1 base and J by 10 bases, 8 bases remained unmatched. Germline V gives CDR1 SGHNT, CDR2 YENEEA. The CDR3 loop is CASSLGGTSGRQGEQFF. The CDR3 DNA sequence: TGTGCCAGCAGCTTAGGAGGGACTAGCGGGAGGCAAGGCGAGCAGTTCTTC.

The chain carries TRBV7-3 and TRBJ2-7; 12 positions agree with TRBD2. J gave up 9 bases and V 4 bases, and 7 bases lay outside the gene matches. The CDR3 consists of 14 residues. Germline assignment: CDR1 SGHTA and CDR2 FQGTGA. This CDR3 is CASSSGTSGSRQYF. CDR3 in DNA: TGTGCCAGCAGCTCCGGGACTAGCGGGTCGAGGCAGTACTTC.